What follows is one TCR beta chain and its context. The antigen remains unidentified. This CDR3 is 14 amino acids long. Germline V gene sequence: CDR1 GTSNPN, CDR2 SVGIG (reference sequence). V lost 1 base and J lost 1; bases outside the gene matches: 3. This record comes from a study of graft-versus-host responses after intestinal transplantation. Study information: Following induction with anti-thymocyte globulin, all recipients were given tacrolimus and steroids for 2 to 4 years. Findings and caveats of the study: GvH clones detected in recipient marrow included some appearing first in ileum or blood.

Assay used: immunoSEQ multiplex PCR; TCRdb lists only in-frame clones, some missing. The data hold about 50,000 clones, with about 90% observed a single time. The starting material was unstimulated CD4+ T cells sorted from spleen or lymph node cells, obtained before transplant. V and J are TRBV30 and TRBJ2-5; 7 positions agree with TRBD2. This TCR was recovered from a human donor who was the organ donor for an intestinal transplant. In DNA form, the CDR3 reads TGTGCCTGGAGTGCGGGGGGATTCCAAGAGACCCAGTACTTC. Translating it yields CAWSAGGFQETQYF.